This T cell receptor (beta chain) was identified in a study of vaccination and CD4 T cells after COVID-19. Researchers used the Oncomine TCR Beta short-read assay to sequence DNA from cultured CD4+ T cells. Each CDR3 protein is one row after TCRdb ran MiXCR on the PCR reads. This sample has around 10,000 distinct CDR3 sequences, with under 35% found just once. With respect to this clonotype: The target antigen is unknown.

Treatment reported: roughly 11-day PBMC culture with coronavirus spike peptide pools or control peptides (ViraFEST assay). What was sequenced was cultured CD4+ T cells from blood. The clonotype was recovered from a human donor with COVID-19.

The CDR3 sequence: CASSLGQGLGYTF. The CDR3 DNA sequence: TGTGCCAGCAGTTTAGGCCAGGGGCTTGGCTACACCTTC. The chain uses TRBV28 and TRBJ1-2, with D perhaps matching TRBD1 (6 bases). Trimming stripped 2 bases from V and 7 bases from J, with 11 bases between. The CDR3 is 13 amino acids. The germline gives CDR1 MDHEN, CDR2 SYDVKM.